The rows below give T cell receptor beta chains drawn from one sample of a study of immune evolution from preneoplasia to lung adenocarcinoma. The method was immunoSEQ multiplex PCR; TCRdb's version includes in-frame clones alone and lacks a portion of them. Among fewer than 10,000 clones listed, approximately 75% were seen once. The specimen was FFPE lung adenocarcinoma in situ tissue. Source of these receptors: an older person with lung adenocarcinoma. Both conserved end residues are part of each CDR3. Each record gives: V gene, J gene, D gene, clone size, CDR3 DNA, CDR3 protein. D genes are given only for firm matches. Clone size, where shown, is once, few, many, or a class for clones that have expanded.

v_call: TRBV2
j_call: TRBJ1-2
d_call: TRBD1
clone_size: .
cdr3_nt: TGTGCCAGCAGTGTACAGGGGGCTCACTATGGCTACACCTTC
cdr3_aa: CASSVQGAHYGYTF

v_call: TRBV27
j_call: TRBJ1-6
d_call: .
clone_size: .
cdr3_nt: TGTGCCAGCAGTTTAGGTACCAGGGGCTCACCCCTCCACTTT
cdr3_aa: CASSLGTRGSPLHF

v_call: TRBV7-9
j_call: TRBJ2-3
d_call: TRBD2
clone_size: .
cdr3_nt: TGTGCCAGCAGCTTATTAGCGGGGGGGCGCCAATATACGCAGTATTTT
cdr3_aa: CASSLLAGGRQYTQYF

v_call: TRBV7-9
j_call: TRBJ2-7
d_call: .
clone_size: .
cdr3_nt: TGTGCCAGCAGCTTATTGGGGGGAGAGCAGTACTTC
cdr3_aa: CASSLLGGEQYF

v_call: TRBV19
j_call: TRBJ2-1
d_call: .
clone_size: few
cdr3_nt: TGTGCCAGTAGGGGAATCTATGAGCAGTTCTTC
cdr3_aa: CASRGIYEQFF

v_call: TRBV4-2
j_call: TRBJ2-7
d_call: .
clone_size: .
cdr3_nt: TGTGCCAGCAGCCAAGATCGGGGGTACGAGCAGTACTTC
cdr3_aa: CASSQDRGYEQYF

v_call: TRBV2
j_call: TRBJ2-1
d_call: TRBD1
clone_size: .
cdr3_nt: TGTGCCAGCAGTGAGGCAGGGGGCCCACAGTTCTTC
cdr3_aa: CASSEAGGPQFF

v_call: TRBV4-3
j_call: TRBJ1-3
d_call: .
clone_size: .
cdr3_nt: TGCGCCAGCAGCCCGACACCTGCTGCTTCTGGAAACACCATATATTTT
cdr3_aa: CASSPTPAASGNTIYF

v_call: TRBV9
j_call: TRBJ1-4
d_call: .
clone_size: .
cdr3_nt: TGTGCCAGCAGCTCGAGGGGGAATGACTTCAATGGAAAACTGTTTTTT
cdr3_aa: CASSSRGNDFNGKLFF

v_call: TRBV2
j_call: TRBJ1-6
d_call: .
clone_size: .
cdr3_nt: TGTGCCAGCAGTGAACAGAGGGATTCACCCCTCCACTTT
cdr3_aa: CASSEQRDSPLHF

v_call: TRBV28
j_call: TRBJ2-1
d_call: .
clone_size: .
cdr3_nt: TGTGCCAGCAGCGGCGACTACAATGAGCAGTTCTTC
cdr3_aa: CASSGDYNEQFF

v_call: TRBV10-3
j_call: TRBJ2-1
d_call: .
clone_size: .
cdr3_nt: TGTGCCACCCAGGAATCCCGCAATGAGCAGTTCTTC
cdr3_aa: CATQESRNEQFF

v_call: TRBV6-5
j_call: TRBJ2-1
d_call: TRBD2
clone_size: .
cdr3_nt: TGTGCCAGCAGCATAACGGGAGGCTATAGGAATGAGCAGTTCTTC
cdr3_aa: CASSITGGYRNEQFF

v_call: TRBV7-9
j_call: TRBJ1-2
d_call: .
clone_size: .
cdr3_nt: TGTGCCAGCAGCTTATTCTGGGGGTCAGACTATGGCTACACCTTC
cdr3_aa: CASSLFWGSDYGYTF

v_call: TRBV10-3
j_call: TRBJ2-1
d_call: .
clone_size: .
cdr3_nt: TGTGCCATCAGTGAGATACAGGGCACCTACAATGAGCAGTTCTTC
cdr3_aa: CAISEIQGTYNEQFF

v_call: TRBV7-8
j_call: TRBJ1-2
d_call: .
clone_size: .
cdr3_nt: TGTGCCAGCAGCTTAGTCGGAGGCCTAGACTACACCTTC
cdr3_aa: CASSLVGGLDYTF

v_call: TRBV28
j_call: TRBJ1-6
d_call: TRBD1
clone_size: few
cdr3_nt: TGTGCCAGCAGTTTACAGGGGGGTAATTCACCCCTCCACTTT
cdr3_aa: CASSLQGGNSPLHF

v_call: TRBV18
j_call: TRBJ2-3
d_call: .
clone_size: .
cdr3_nt: TGTGCCAGCTCAACAGCTAGCGTCGATACGCAGTATTTT
cdr3_aa: CASSTASVDTQYF

v_call: TRBV2
j_call: TRBJ2-7
d_call: TRBD2
clone_size: .
cdr3_nt: TGTGCCAGCAGTTTCGGACTAGCGGTTGTTTACGAGCAGTACTTC
cdr3_aa: CASSFGLAVVYEQYF

v_call: TRBV10-3
j_call: TRBJ2-1
d_call: TRBD2
clone_size: .
cdr3_nt: TGTGCCACCCTAGCGGGTGACGACAATGAGCAGTTCTTC
cdr3_aa: CATLAGDDNEQFF

v_call: TRBV7-6
j_call: TRBJ2-1
d_call: .
clone_size: .
cdr3_nt: TGTGCCAGCAGCCCTAACCCTTCCGGGACGGGTTTGTTCTTC
cdr3_aa: CASSPNPSGTGLFF

v_call: TRBV27
j_call: TRBJ2-5
d_call: .
clone_size: .
cdr3_nt: TGTGCCAGCAGGACCCAGTACTTC
cdr3_aa: CASRTQYF

v_call: TRBV19
j_call: TRBJ1-2
d_call: .
clone_size: .
cdr3_nt: TGTGCCAGTAGTGCACAGGGAGTTAACTATGGCTACACCTTC
cdr3_aa: CASSAQGVNYGYTF

v_call: TRBV6-5
j_call: TRBJ1-2
d_call: .
clone_size: few
cdr3_nt: TGTGCCAGCAGTTACAATTTTGAGGGGGGAGGCTACACCTTC
cdr3_aa: CASSYNFEGGGYTF

v_call: TRBV29-1
j_call: TRBJ2-1
d_call: TRBD1
clone_size: .
cdr3_nt: TGCAGCGTTGAGGGGACAGACTACAATGAGCAGTTCTTC
cdr3_aa: CSVEGTDYNEQFF

v_call: TRBV9
j_call: TRBJ2-3
d_call: TRBD1
clone_size: .
cdr3_nt: TGTGCCAGCAGCCCATCACCGGGACAGGGCGCAGATACGCAGTATTTT
cdr3_aa: CASSPSPGQGADTQYF

v_call: TRBV29-1
j_call: TRBJ2-7
d_call: .
clone_size: .
cdr3_nt: TGCAACCGCGAGGGGGGCGAGCAGTACTTC
cdr3_aa: CNREGGEQYF

v_call: TRBV9
j_call: TRBJ1-2
d_call: .
clone_size: .
cdr3_nt: TGTGCCAGCAGCGTAGGGGCAGGCGCCCCTAATGGCTACACCTTC
cdr3_aa: CASSVGAGAPNGYTF

v_call: TRBV4-2
j_call: TRBJ2-3
d_call: .
clone_size: .
cdr3_nt: TGTGCCAGCAGCCAAGAAAAAGGCGGACATGGCACAGATACGCAGTATTTT
cdr3_aa: CASSQEKGGHGTDTQYF

v_call: TRBV27
j_call: TRBJ1-2
d_call: TRBD1
clone_size: .
cdr3_nt: TGTGCCAGCAGTCCCCTGGGGACAGCTGGGGACTATGGCTACACCTTC
cdr3_aa: CASSPLGTAGDYGYTF

v_call: TRBV10-3
j_call: TRBJ1-3
d_call: .
clone_size: .
cdr3_nt: TGTGCCATCAGTGAGTCGGTCTCTGGAAACACCATATATTTT
cdr3_aa: CAISESVSGNTIYF

v_call: TRBV5-1
j_call: TRBJ2-3
d_call: .
clone_size: .
cdr3_nt: TGCGCCAGCAGCCAAGTCACAGATACGCAGTATTTT
cdr3_aa: CASSQVTDTQYF

v_call: TRBV7-2
j_call: TRBJ2-5
d_call: .
clone_size: .
cdr3_nt: TGTGCCAGCAGCCCGTCACGTGGACAGAGAGAGACCCAGTACTTC
cdr3_aa: CASSPSRGQRETQYF

v_call: TRBV7-2
j_call: TRBJ1-1
d_call: .
clone_size: .
cdr3_nt: TGTGCCAGCAGCCACCCAGGCACTGAAGCTTTCTTT
cdr3_aa: CASSHPGTEAFF

v_call: TRBV6-4
j_call: TRBJ1-6
d_call: .
clone_size: .
cdr3_nt: TGTGCCAGCAGTGACAGCGTGGGGGCGCGTTCACCCCTCCACTTT
cdr3_aa: CASSDSVGARSPLHF

v_call: TRBV28
j_call: TRBJ1-1
d_call: .
clone_size: .
cdr3_nt: TGTGTCAGCAACAGGGCTAATGAAGCTTTCTTT
cdr3_aa: CVSNRANEAFF

v_call: TRBV6-5
j_call: TRBJ2-7
d_call: .
clone_size: .
cdr3_nt: TGTGCCAGCAGTCCCACAGTAGCTGCCTACGAGCAGTACTTC
cdr3_aa: CASSPTVAAYEQYF

v_call: TRBV11-3
j_call: TRBJ2-3
d_call: .
clone_size: .
cdr3_nt: TGTGCCAGCAGCTCCCGGACCACAGATACGCAGTATTTT
cdr3_aa: CASSSRTTDTQYF

v_call: TRBV7-2
j_call: TRBJ2-1
d_call: .
clone_size: .
cdr3_nt: TGTGCCAGCAGCAACCAAGAGAGATTAACCTACAATGAGCAGTTCTTC
cdr3_aa: CASSNQERLTYNEQFF

v_call: TRBV30
j_call: TRBJ1-1
d_call: TRBD1
clone_size: .
cdr3_nt: TGTGCCTGGAGGGACCAGGACAGGGTGAGGACTGAAGCTTTCTTT
cdr3_aa: CAWRDQDRVRTEAFF

v_call: TRBV7-9
j_call: TRBJ1-1
d_call: .
clone_size: .
cdr3_nt: TGTGCCAGCAGCTTCGGAGGATCAGCAGGTTCTGAAGCTTTCTTT
cdr3_aa: CASSFGGSAGSEAFF

v_call: TRBV6-6
j_call: TRBJ1-4
d_call: .
clone_size: .
cdr3_nt: TGTGCCAGCAGTTACACCACGGGAACTAATGAAAAACTGTTTTTT
cdr3_aa: CASSYTTGTNEKLFF

v_call: TRBV20-1
j_call: TRBJ1-1
d_call: .
clone_size: .
cdr3_nt: TGCAGTGCCAGACAGAACACTGAAGCTTTCTTT
cdr3_aa: CSARQNTEAFF

v_call: TRBV19
j_call: TRBJ2-3
d_call: TRBD1
clone_size: .
cdr3_nt: TGTGCCAGTAGTATATTGTCAGGGGGCGTCATGACAGATACGCAGTATTTT
cdr3_aa: CASSILSGGVMTDTQYF

v_call: TRBV5-4
j_call: TRBJ2-3
d_call: TRBD1
clone_size: .
cdr3_nt: TGTGCCAGCAGTTGGGACAGCTCCACAGATACGCAGTATTTT
cdr3_aa: CASSWDSSTDTQYF

v_call: TRBV6-5
j_call: TRBJ2-5
d_call: .
clone_size: .
cdr3_nt: TGTGCCAGCAGTTACTCGATGGGTCGCCGGGGAGAGACCCAGTACTTC
cdr3_aa: CASSYSMGRRGETQYF

v_call: TRBV19
j_call: TRBJ1-2
d_call: .
clone_size: once
cdr3_nt: TGTGCCAGTAGTTCCGACGGACCCTATGGCTACACCTTC
cdr3_aa: CASSSDGPYGYTF

v_call: TRBV7-2
j_call: TRBJ2-7
d_call: .
clone_size: .
cdr3_nt: TGTGCCAGCAGCTTATGGGACCCCTACGAGCAGTACTTC
cdr3_aa: CASSLWDPYEQYF

v_call: TRBV7-9
j_call: TRBJ2-1
d_call: .
clone_size: .
cdr3_nt: TGTGCCAGCAGCTTAATGGTTTCAGACGAGCAGTTCTTC
cdr3_aa: CASSLMVSDEQFF

v_call: TRBV6-6
j_call: TRBJ1-6
d_call: TRBD1
clone_size: .
cdr3_nt: TGTGCCAGCAGGACAGGGGTGGGCTCCTATAATTCACCCCTCCACTTT
cdr3_aa: CASRTGVGSYNSPLHF